The 18 T cell receptor beta chains given below trace back to one sample, sequenced in a study of T-cell memory formation after mild COVID-19. TCRdb independently ran MiXCR on the 5' RACE reads; one entry per CDR3 protein. The data contain 380,000 or so distinct CDR3 sequences, around 15% of them seen just once; the ten biggest clones take up about 20%. The sequenced material came from PBMCs or a T cell subset sorted from them (not recorded which). The receptors stem from a man between 18 and 29 years old who had mild COVID-19 (a few samples of this study predate the infection). Cell type and time point are not known.

This sequence joins TRBV4-2 and TRBJ1-5; no definite D call. Trimming cost V 4 bases and J 4 bases, with 8 bases left between them. This CDR3 contains 13 residues. CDR1 is LGHNA and CDR2 is YNFKEQ in the germline V gene. CDR3 in amino acids: CASSRLLNQPQHF. The CDR3 coding sequence is TGTGCCAGCAGCCGCCTCCTGAATCAGCCCCAGCATTTT.

This clonotype came up a few times. The genes are TRBV12-3 or TRBV12-4 and TRBJ1-5, with D possibly TRBD1 on 6 matching bases. There are 15 residues in the CDR3. Trimming pared 5 bases from V and 5 bases from J, leaving 16 bases between. The CDR3 DNA reads TGTGCCAGCAGTCTACAGGGTCCCACCCATCAGCCCCAGCATTTT. Translated: CASSLQGPTHQPQHF.

In this sample, this clonotype turned up many times. V gene TRBV20-1 combines with J gene TRBJ2-1; the D gene is possibly TRBD2 (5 bases). The CDR3 runs to 14 residues. Looked up from germline, CDR1 is DFQATT and CDR2 is SNEGSKA (reference sequence). Trimming removed 2 bases from V and 9 bases from J, with 17 bases in between. Here the CDR3 DNA reads TGCAGTGCTAGAACCGGGATATCCTCGGGTGAGCAGTTCTTC. This encodes CSARTGISSGEQFF.

This clonotype was found a few times. The CDR3 coding sequence is TGTGCCAGCAGCTCAATAGGTCTGAACGACTACGAGCAGTACTTC. Encoded protein: CASSSIGLNDYEQYF. The chain combines TRBV13 with TRBJ2-7; no clear D. The CDR3 runs to 15 residues. Germline values: CDR1 PRHDT, CDR2 FYEKMQ (reference sequence). V lost 4 bases, J lost 3 bases, and 16 bases lay in between.

This clonotype was recorded at least ten times. The chain employs TRBV6-4 and TRBJ2-1; D possibly corresponds to TRBD2 (6 bases). Trimming shortened V by 6 bases and J by 12 bases, and 24 bases separated the two germline ends. This CDR3 has 15 residues. Germline CDR1 is MRHNA and CDR2 is SNTAGT. CDR3 nucleotides: TGTGCCAGCAGCTCGAGGGCGGGGACCCTCGAAGGGCAGTTCTTC. Protein product: CASSSRAGTLEGQFF.

The rearrangement joins TRBV5-5 to TRBJ2-2; a weak D match, TRBD2 (6 bases). Trimming cost V 6 bases and J 2 bases, with 20 bases left between them. The CDR3 is 17 amino acids. CDR1 is SGHKS, CDR2 YYEKEE, per germline (reference sequence). The CDR3, as DNA: TGTGCCAGCACCTCGTTTTGGAGTAGCGGAAACACCGGGGAGCTGTTTTTT. It encodes CASTSFWSSGNTGELFF. Based on the CDR3 plus reference TRBV5-5 and TRBJ2-2, the full variable domain is DAGVTQSPTHLIKTRGQQVTLRCSPISGHKSVSWYQQVLGQGPQFIFQYYEKEERGRGNFPDRFSARQFPNYSSELNVNALLLGDSALYLCASTSFWSSGNTGELFFGEGSRLTVL.

This clonotype was counted at least ten times. The chain combines TRBV7-9 with TRBJ2-7; TRBD1 agrees at 7 bases. Germline lookup yields CDR1 SEHNR and CDR2 FQNEAQ (reference sequence). The ends lost 0 bases at V and 5 bases at J; junction bases unmatched: 7. This CDR3 is built from 15 residues. Written as DNA, the CDR3 is TGTGCCAGCAGCTTAGCCCACTCGACAGGGAACGAGCAGTACTTC. Residues: CASSLAHSTGNEQYF.

The chain links TRBV5-1 to TRBJ1-1; D ambiguous. The V gene lost 4 bases and the J gene lost 5 bases, with 12 bases spanning the gap. Per germline, CDR1 SGHRS and CDR2 YFSETQ. The CDR3 totals 13 residues. The CDR3: CASSPMVGTEAFF. CDR3 nucleotide sequence: TGCGCCAGCAGCCCTATGGTTGGGACTGAAGCTTTCTTT.

The gene calls are TRBV30 and TRBJ2-7; 8 bases align to TRBD1. This CDR3 spans 13 amino acids. Germline V gives CDR1 GTSNPN, CDR2 SVGIG (reference sequence). After removal of 5 bases from V and 6 bases from J, the junction contained 9 bases not matched to a gene. In nucleotides, the CDR3 is TGTGCCTGGCAGAAGCAGGGGGCCTCCGAGCAGTACTTC. It translates to CAWQKQGASEQYF.

This clonotype showed up just a few times. This rearrangement joins TRBV4-1 to TRBJ1-1; TRBD1 agrees at 7 bases. V lost 7 bases to trimming and J lost 3 bases; unmatched junction nucleotides: 8. CDR1 MGHRA and CDR2 YSYEKL come from the germline V gene. This CDR3 is built from 14 residues. The CDR3 region is CASTPTGHHTEAFF. In DNA, the CDR3 is TGCGCCAGCACGCCGACAGGGCACCACACTGAAGCTTTCTTT.

V and J are TRBV7-8 and TRBJ2-7, with 10 bases fitting TRBD1. This CDR3 has 16 amino acids. J was trimmed by 0 bases and V by 10 bases; bases with no gene match: 12. Germline CDR1 reads SGHVS; CDR2 reads FQNEAQ. This CDR3 reads CATSDRGTVSSYEQYF. For the CDR3, the DNA is TGTGCCACTTCGGACAGGGGGACGGTTAGCTCCTACGAGCAGTACTTC.

This clonotype was detected ten times or more. V and J are TRBV5-1 and TRBJ2-1; 7 bases map to TRBD2. The ends lost 2 bases at V and 0 bases at J; junction bases unmatched: 2. CDR1 and CDR2 (germline): SGHRS, YFSETQ. This CDR3 region has 15 residues. CDR3 residues: CASSFSGGSYNEQFF. In DNA form, the CDR3 reads TGCGCCAGCAGCTTTTCGGGGGGCTCCTACAATGAGCAGTTCTTC. Full variable domain (missing parts from reference TRBV5-1 and TRBJ2-1): KAGVTQTPRYLIKTRGQQVTLSCSPISGHRSVSWYQQTPGQGLQFLFEYFSETQRNKGNFPGRFSGRQFSNSRSEMNVSTLELGDSALYLCASSFSGGSYNEQFFGPGTRLTVL.

Ten or more counts support this clonotype. This chain joins TRBV7-8 and TRBJ2-2; TRBD2 aligns across 13 bases. The length of the CDR3 is 17 residues. Germline values: CDR1 SGHVS, CDR2 FQNEAQ. Trimming removed 5 bases from V and 5 bases from J; junction bases left unmatched: 8. The CDR3 sequence is CASSQGGTSGVTGELFF. In DNA, the CDR3 is TGTGCCAGCAGCCAAGGGGGGACTAGCGGGGTAACCGGGGAGCTGTTTTTT.

In regard to this clonotype: A clone one base away is much larger, so this may be a read error. The chain has TRBV15 and TRBJ2-3; TRBD2 aligns across 7 bases. This CDR3 is built from 15 residues. In germline, CDR1 is LNHNV, CDR2 YYDKDF (reference sequence). The CDR3 is CATSRGGGHADTQCF. CDR3 DNA sequence: TGTGCCACCAGCAGAGGGGGAGGGCACGCAGATACGCAGTGTTTT. The variable domain in full, with the rest retrieved from reference TRBV15 and TRBJ2-3, is DAMVIQNPRYQVTQFGKPVTLSCSQTLNHNVMYWYQQKSSQAPKLLFHYYDKDFNNEADTPDNFQSRRPNTSFCFLDIRSPGLGDTAMYLCATSRGGGHADTQCFGPGTRLTVL.

The chain is built from TRBV5-1 and TRBJ2-5, with D perhaps assigned TRBD1 or TRBD2 (6 bases each). There are 14 residues in the CDR3. With 6 bases removed from V and 4 bases from J, the gap between germline ends came to 16 bases. CDR1 SGHRS and CDR2 YFSETQ come from the germline V gene. The CDR3 region is CASTSRGQVETQYF. The CDR3 nucleotides read TGCGCCAGCACGTCCCGGGGGCAGGTAGAGACCCAGTACTTC.

The chain recombines TRBV4-1 with TRBJ2-7; possibly TRBD2 for D (6 bases). The V gene's germline CDR1 is MGHRA and CDR2 YSYEKL. This CDR3 is 15 amino acids long. V was trimmed by 0 bases and J by 3 bases, leaving 12 bases between them. CDR3 bases: TGCGCCAGCAGCCAAGACTACGGGGGACTCTACGAGCAGTACGTC. Protein sequence: CASSQDYGGLYEQYV.

This chain joins TRBV7-2 and TRBJ2-1; 14 nucleotides agree with TRBD2. V lost 6 bases, J lost 9 bases, and 7 bases stayed unmatched. This CDR3 is built from 15 residues. CDR1 is SGHTA, CDR2 FQGNSA, per germline. In DNA form, the CDR3 reads TGTGCCAGCAGACCCAGACTAGCGGGGGGGCTTGAGCAGTTCTTC. It encodes CASRPRLAGGLEQFF.

A few counts support this clonotype. The rearrangement uses TRBV11-2 and TRBJ1-4; TRBD1 is a possible D gene (6 bases). Per germline, CDR1 SGHAT and CDR2 FQNNGV. The CDR3 totals 14 residues. V gave up 5 bases and J gave up 8 bases, with 15 bases separating them. The CDR3 sequence is CASSPLGTYEKLFF. The CDR3, as DNA: TGTGCCAGCAGCCCCCTGGGGACATACGAAAAACTGTTTTTT.